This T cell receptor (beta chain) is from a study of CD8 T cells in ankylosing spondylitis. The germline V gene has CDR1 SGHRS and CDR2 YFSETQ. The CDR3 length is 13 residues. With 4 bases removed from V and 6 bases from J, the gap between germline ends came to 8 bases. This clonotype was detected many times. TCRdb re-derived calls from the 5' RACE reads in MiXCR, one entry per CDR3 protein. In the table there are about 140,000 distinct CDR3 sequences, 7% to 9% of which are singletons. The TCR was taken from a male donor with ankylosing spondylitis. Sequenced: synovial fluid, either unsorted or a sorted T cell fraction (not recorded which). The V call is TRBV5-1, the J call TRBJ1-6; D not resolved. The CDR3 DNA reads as TGCGCCAGCAGCGAGGACGGTAATTCACCCCTCCACTTT. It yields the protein CASSEDGNSPLHF.